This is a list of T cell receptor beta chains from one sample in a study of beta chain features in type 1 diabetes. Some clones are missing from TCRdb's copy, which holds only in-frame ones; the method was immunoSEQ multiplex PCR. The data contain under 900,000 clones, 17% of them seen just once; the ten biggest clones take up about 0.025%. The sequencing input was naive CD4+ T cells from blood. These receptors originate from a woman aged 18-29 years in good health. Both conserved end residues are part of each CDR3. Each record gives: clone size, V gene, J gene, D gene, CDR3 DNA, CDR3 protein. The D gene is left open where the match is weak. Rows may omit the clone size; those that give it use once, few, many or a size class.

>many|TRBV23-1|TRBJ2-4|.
TGCGCCAGCTGCGCCAAAAACATTCAGTACTTC
CASCAKNIQYF
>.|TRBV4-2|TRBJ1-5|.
TGTGCCAGCAGCAGCGACAAGAGCAATCAGCCCCAGCATTTT
CASSSDKSNQPQHF
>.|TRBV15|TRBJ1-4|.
TGTGCCACCAGCCCCCGAACGGTTGCAACTAATGAAAAACTGTTTTTT
CATSPRTVATNEKLFF
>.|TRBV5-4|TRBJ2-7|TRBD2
TGTGCCAGCAGCCAAGGACTAGCGGTAGAGGTCTACGAGCAGTACTTC
CASSQGLAVEVYEQYF
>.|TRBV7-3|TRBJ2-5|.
TGTGCCAGCAGCTTAGGGGGGCAAGAGACCCAGTACTTC
CASSLGGQETQYF
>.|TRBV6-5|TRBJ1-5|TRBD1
TGTGCCAGCCGTCGGGACAGTTGGGATCAGCCCCAGCATTTT
CASRRDSWDQPQHF
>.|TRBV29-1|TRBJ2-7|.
TGCAGCGTTCAAGGCGATAACGAGCAGTACTTC
CSVQGDNEQYF
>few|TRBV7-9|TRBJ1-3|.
TGTGCCAGCAGCTTAGCGCAGGGTGGAGTGCGCGGAAACACCATATATTTT
CASSLAQGGVRGNTIYF
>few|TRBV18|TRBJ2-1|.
TGTGCCAGCTCCGACCAACTCGACAATGAGCAGTTCTTC
CASSDQLDNEQFF
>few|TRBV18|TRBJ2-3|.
TGTGCCAGCTCCAGCGTAGATACGCAGTATTTT
CASSSVDTQYF
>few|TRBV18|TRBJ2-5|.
TGTGCCAGCTCACGCCATCTGTATGAGACCCAGTACTTC
CASSRHLYETQYF
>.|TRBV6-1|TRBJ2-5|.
TGTGCCAGCAGTCCTGGCCAGCAAGAGACCCAGTACTTC
CASSPGQQETQYF
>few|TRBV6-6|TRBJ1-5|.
TGTGCCAGCAGATCCACGGGTATCGGCAATCAGCCCCAGCATTTT
CASRSTGIGNQPQHF
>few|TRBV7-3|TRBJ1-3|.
TGTGCCAGCAGCTTATACCCCCCGGGTTCGGGGGACACCATATATTTT
CASSLYPPGSGDTIYF
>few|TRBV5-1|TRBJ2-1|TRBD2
TGCGCCAGCAGCTCGGGACTAGCGGGAATGTTTAATGAGCAGTTCTTC
CASSSGLAGMFNEQFF
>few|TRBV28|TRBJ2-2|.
TGTGCCAGCAGCACCCTACGAGGCACCGGGGAGCTGTTTTTT
CASSTLRGTGELFF